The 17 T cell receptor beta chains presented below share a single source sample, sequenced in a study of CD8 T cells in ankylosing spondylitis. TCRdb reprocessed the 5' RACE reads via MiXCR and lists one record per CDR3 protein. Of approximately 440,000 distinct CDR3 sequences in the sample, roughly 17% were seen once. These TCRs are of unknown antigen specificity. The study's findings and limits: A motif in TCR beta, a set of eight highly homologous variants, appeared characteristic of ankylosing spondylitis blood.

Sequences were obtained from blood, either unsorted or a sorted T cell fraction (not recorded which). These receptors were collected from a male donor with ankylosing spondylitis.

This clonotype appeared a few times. The CDR3 loop is CASSFTGGANTEAFF. The CDR3 coding sequence is TGCGCCAGCAGCTTTACAGGAGGTGCAAACACTGAAGCTTTCTTT. V usage is TRBV5-1 and J usage is TRBJ1-1; possibly TRBD1 for D (5 bases). The germline V and J ends were trimmed by 2 bases and 2 bases, with 13 bases remaining between them. Germline V gene sequence: CDR1 SGHRS, CDR2 YFSETQ. The CDR3 has 15 amino acids.

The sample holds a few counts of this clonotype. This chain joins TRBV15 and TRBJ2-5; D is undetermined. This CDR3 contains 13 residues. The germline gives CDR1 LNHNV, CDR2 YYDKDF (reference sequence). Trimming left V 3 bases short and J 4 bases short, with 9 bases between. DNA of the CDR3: TGTGCCACCAGCAGTCCCCTGAGAGAGACCCAGTACTTC. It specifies CATSSPLRETQYF.

The CDR3 coding sequence is TGTGCCAGCAGCCTAAAGATCGGGGATTACAATGAGCAGTTCTTC. Translated, it gives CASSLKIGDYNEQFF. The chain has TRBV7-2 and TRBJ2-1, with D possibly matching TRBD2 (5 bases). Trimming took off 5 bases at V and 4 bases at J, with 15 bases between the two ends. This CDR3 contains 15 residues. Germline V gene lookup returns CDR1 SGHTA and CDR2 FQGNSA.

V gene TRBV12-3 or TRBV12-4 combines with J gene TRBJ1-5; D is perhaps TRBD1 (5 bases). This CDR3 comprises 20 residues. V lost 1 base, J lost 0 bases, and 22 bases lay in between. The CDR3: CASSLGWATGGRGSNQPQHF. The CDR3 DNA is TGTGCCAGCAGTTTAGGTTGGGCAACGGGGGGGAGAGGTAGCAATCAGCCCCAGCATTTT.

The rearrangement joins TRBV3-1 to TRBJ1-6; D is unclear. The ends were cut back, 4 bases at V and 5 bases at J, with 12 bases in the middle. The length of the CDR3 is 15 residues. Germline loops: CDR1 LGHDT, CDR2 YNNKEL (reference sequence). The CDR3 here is CASSRQTGNNSPLHF. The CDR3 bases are TGTGCCAGCAGCCGCCAAACCGGGAATAATTCACCCCTCCACTTT.

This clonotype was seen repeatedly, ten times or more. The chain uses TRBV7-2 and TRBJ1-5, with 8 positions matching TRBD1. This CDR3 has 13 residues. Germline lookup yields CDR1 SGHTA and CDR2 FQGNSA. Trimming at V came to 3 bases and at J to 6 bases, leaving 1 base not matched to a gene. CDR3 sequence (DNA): TGTGCCAGCAGCTTTGACAGGGGTCAGCCCCAGCATTTT. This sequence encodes CASSFDRGQPQHF.

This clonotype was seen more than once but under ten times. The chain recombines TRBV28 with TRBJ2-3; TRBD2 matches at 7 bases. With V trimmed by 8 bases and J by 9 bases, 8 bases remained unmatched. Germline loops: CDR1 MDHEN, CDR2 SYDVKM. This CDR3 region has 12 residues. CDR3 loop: CASCKGLTTQYF. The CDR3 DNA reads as TGTGCCAGCTGCAAGGGACTAACAACGCAGTATTTT.

CDR3: CASSYGGHADTQYF. In DNA form, the CDR3 reads TGTGCCAGCAGTTACGGGGGTCATGCAGATACGCAGTATTTT. The chain couples TRBV6-2 or TRBV6-3 to TRBJ2-3; either TRBD1 or TRBD2 may supply D (5 bases each). The CDR3 has 14 residues. V lost 2 bases and J 4 bases, leaving 10 bases between the germline ends. Germline V gene lookup returns CDR1 MNHEY and CDR2 SVGEGT.

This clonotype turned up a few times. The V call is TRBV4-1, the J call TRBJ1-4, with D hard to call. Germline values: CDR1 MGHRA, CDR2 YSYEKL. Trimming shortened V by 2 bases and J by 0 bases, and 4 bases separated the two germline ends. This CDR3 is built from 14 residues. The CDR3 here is CASSQTSTNEKLFF. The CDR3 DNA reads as TGCGCCAGCAGCCAAACGTCAACTAATGAAAAACTGTTTTTT.

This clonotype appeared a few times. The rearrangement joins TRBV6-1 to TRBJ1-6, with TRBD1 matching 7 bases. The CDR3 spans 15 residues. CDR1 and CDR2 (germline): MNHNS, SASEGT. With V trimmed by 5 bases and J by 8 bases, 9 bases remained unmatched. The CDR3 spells CASSRAGQQHSPLHF. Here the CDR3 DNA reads TGTGCCAGCAGTCGCGCGGGACAGCAACATTCACCCCTCCACTTT.

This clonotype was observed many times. CDR3 loop: CSVGFTENYGYTF. The DNA of the CDR3 is TGCAGCGTTGGTTTTACAGAGAACTATGGCTACACCTTC. The J gene is TRBJ1-2, the V gene TRBV29-1; D uncertain. CDR1 SQVTM and CDR2 ANQGSEA come from the germline V gene. Trimming pared 4 bases from V and 2 bases from J, leaving 11 bases between. The CDR3 consists of 13 residues.

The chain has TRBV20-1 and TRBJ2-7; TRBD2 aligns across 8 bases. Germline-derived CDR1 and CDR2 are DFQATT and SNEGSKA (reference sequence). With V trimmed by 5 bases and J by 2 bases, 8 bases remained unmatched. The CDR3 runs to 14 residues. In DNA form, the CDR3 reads TGCAGTGCTCCCAGGAGAGCGGGGGCCTACGAGCAGTACTTC. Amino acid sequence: CSAPRRAGAYEQYF.

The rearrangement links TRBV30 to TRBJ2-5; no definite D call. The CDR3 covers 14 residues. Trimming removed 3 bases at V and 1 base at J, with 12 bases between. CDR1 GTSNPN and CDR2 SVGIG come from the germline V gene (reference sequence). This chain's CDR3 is CAWRGSGRQETQYF. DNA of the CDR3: TGTGCCTGGAGGGGGTCCGGCCGCCAAGAGACCCAGTACTTC.

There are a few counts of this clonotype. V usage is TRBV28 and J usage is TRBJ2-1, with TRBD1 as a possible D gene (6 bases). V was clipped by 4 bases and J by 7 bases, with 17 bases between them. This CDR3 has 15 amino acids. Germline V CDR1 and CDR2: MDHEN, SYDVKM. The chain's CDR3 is CASSSGEFTGNEQFF. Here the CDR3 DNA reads TGTGCCAGCAGTTCAGGGGAGTTCACGGGGAATGAGCAGTTCTTC.

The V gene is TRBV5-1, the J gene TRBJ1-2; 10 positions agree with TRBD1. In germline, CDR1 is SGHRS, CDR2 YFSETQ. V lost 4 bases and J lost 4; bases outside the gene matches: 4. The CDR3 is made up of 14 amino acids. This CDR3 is CASSLGTGVYGYTF. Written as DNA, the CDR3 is TGCGCCAGCAGCCTAGGGACAGGGGTCTATGGCTACACCTTC.

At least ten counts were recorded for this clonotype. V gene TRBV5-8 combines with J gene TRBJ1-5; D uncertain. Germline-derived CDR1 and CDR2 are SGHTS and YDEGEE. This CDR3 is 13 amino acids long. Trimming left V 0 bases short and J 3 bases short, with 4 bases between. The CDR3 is CASSLAPNQPQHF. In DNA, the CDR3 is TGTGCCAGCAGCTTGGCACCCAATCAGCCCCAGCATTTT.

CDR3 bases: TGTGCCAGCAGTTACTCGAGTTTGGGGAGAGAGAACTATGGCTACACCTTC. Encoded protein: CASSYSSLGRENYGYTF. The V call is TRBV6-5, the J call TRBJ1-2; D ambiguous. The CDR3 extends over 17 amino acids. V was shortened by 0 bases and J by 2 bases, with 16 bases between the two germline ends. Germline V lookup: CDR1 MNHEY, CDR2 SVGAGI.